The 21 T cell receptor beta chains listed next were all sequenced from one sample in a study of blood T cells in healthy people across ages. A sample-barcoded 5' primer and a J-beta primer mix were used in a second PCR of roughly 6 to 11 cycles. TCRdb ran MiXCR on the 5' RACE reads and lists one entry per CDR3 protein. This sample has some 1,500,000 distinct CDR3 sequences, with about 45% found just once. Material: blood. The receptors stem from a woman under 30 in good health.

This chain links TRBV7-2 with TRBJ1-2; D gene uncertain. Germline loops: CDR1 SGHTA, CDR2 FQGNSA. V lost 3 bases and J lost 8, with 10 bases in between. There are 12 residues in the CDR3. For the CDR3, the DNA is TGTGCCAGCAGCTTTGAGGGTCGAGGCTACACCTTC. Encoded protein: CASSFEGRGYTF.

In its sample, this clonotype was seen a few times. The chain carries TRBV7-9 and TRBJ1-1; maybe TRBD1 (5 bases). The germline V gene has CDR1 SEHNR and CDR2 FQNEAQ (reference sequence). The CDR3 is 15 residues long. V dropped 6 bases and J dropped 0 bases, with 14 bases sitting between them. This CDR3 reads CASSSGHSMNTEAFF. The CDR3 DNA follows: TGTGCCAGCAGTTCCGGACATTCGATGAACACTGAAGCTTTCTTT.

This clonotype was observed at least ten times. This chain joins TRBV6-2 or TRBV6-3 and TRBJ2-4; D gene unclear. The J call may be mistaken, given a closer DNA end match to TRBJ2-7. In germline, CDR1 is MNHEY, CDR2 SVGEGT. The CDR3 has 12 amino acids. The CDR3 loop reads CASSYGRYEQYF. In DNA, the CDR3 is TGTGCCAGCAGTTACGGACGCTACGAGCAGTACTTC.

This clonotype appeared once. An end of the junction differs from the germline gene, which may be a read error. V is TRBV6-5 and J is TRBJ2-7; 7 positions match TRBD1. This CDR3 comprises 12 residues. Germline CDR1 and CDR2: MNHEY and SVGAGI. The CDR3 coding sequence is TGTGCCGGCAGTCCACAGGGGTACGAGCAGTACTTC. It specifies CAGSPQGYEQYF.

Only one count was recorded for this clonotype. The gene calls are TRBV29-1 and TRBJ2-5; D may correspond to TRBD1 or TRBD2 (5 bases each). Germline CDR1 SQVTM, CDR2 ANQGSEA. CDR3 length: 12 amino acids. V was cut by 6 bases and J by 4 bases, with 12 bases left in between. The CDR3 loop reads CSVDWGRETQYF. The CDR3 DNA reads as TGCAGCGTCGACTGGGGACGAGAGACCCAGTACTTC.

CDR3 in DNA: TGTGCCAGCAGTTTCAACTCCGGGACCTACGAGCAGTACTTC. It is translated as CASSFNSGTYEQYF. V gene TRBV12-3 or TRBV12-4 combines with J gene TRBJ2-7; maybe TRBD2 (5 bases). The germline V and J ends were trimmed by 3 bases and 2 bases, with 11 bases remaining between them. This CDR3 is built from 14 residues.

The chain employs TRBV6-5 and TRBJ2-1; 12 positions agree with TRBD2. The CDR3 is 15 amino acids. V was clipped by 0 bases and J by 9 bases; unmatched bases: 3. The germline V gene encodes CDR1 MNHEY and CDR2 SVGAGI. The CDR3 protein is CASSYSTSGGGEQFF. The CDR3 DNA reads TGTGCCAGCAGTTACTCGACTAGCGGGGGAGGTGAGCAGTTCTTC.

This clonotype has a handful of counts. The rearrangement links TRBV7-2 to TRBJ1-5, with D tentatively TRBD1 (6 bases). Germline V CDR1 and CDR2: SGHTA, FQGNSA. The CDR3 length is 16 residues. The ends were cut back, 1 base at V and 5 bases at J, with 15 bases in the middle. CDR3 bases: TGTGCCAGCAGCTTAGAGGGGACAAGGGCTGATCAGCCCCAGCATTTT. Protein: CASSLEGTRADQPQHF.

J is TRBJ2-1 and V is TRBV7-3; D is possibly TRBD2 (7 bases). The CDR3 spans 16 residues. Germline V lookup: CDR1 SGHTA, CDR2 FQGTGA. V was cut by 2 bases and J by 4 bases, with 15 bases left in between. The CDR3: CASSLVGLGGYNEQFF. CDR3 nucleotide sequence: TGTGCCAGCAGCTTAGTCGGACTAGGGGGATACAATGAGCAGTTCTTC.

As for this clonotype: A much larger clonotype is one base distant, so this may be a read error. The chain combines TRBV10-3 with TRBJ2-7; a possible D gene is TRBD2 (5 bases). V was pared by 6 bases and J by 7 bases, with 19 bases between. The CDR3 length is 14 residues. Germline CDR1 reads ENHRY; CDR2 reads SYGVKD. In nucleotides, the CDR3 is TGTGCCATCAGCCCGGGGTCGGCGTACAATGAGCAGTACTTC. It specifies CAISPGSAYNEQYF.

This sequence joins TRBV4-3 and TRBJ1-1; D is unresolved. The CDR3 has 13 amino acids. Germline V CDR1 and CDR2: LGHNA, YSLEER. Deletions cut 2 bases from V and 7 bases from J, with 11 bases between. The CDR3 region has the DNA TGCGCCAGCAGCCAAACGCTAGGAAGTGAAGCTTTCTTT. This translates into CASSQTLGSEAFF.

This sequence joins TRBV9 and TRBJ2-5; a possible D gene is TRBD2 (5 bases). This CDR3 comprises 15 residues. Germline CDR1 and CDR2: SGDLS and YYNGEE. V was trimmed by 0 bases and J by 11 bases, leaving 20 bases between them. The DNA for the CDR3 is TGTGCCAGCAGCGTAGCTGGGCTAGCTAAACTGGGGCAGTACTTC. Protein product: CASSVAGLAKLGQYF.

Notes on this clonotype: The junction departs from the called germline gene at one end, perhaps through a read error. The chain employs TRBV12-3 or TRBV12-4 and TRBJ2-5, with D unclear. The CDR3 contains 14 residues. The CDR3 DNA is TGTGCCGGCAGTTTGAATTCCCTTGGGGAGACCCAGTACTTC. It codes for CAGSLNSLGETQYF.

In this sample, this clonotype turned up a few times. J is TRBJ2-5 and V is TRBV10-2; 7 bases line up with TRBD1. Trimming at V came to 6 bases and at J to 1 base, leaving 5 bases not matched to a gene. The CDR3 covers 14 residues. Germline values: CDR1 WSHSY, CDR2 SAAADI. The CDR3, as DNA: TGCGCCAGCAGCGGGACAGACCTCCAAGAGACCCAGTACTTC. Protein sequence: CASSGTDLQETQYF.

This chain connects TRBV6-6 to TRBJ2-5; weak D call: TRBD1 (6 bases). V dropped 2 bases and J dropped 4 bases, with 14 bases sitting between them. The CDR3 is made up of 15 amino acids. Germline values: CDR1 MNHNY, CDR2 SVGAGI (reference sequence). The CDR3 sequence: CASSYHLQGAETQYF. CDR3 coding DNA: TGTGCCAGCAGTTACCACTTACAGGGTGCAGAGACCCAGTACTTC.

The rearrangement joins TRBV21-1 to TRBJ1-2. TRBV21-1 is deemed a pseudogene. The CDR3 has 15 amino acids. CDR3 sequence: CASSKGEERKDGYTF. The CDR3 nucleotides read TGTGCCAGCAGCAAAGGCGAGGAAAGGAAGGATGGCTACACCTTC.

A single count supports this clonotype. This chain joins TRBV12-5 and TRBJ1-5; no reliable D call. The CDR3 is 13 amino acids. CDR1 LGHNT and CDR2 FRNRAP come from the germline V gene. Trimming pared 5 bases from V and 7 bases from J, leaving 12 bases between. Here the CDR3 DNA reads TGTGCTAGTGGTCGGTTCGGGATACAGCCCCAGCATTTT. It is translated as CASGRFGIQPQHF.

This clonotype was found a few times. Here the CDR3 reads CASSLFGLAGYNEQFF. In DNA form, the CDR3 reads TGTGCCAGCAGTTTATTCGGACTAGCGGGGTACAATGAGCAGTTCTTC. The J gene is TRBJ2-1, the V gene TRBV27, with 12 positions matching TRBD2. There are 16 residues in the CDR3. V was clipped by 1 base and J by 4 bases; unmatched bases: 2. CDR1 and CDR2 (germline): MNHEY, SMNVEV (reference sequence).

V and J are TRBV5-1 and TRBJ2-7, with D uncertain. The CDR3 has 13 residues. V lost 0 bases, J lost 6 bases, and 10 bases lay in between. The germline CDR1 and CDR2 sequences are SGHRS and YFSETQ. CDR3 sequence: CASSLAGYSEQYF. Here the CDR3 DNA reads TGCGCCAGCAGCTTGGCGGGTTACAGCGAGCAGTACTTC.

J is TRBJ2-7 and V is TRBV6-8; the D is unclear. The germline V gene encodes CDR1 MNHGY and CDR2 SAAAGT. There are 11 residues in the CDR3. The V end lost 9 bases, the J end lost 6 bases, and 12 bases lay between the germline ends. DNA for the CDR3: TGTGCCAGGGCCAAGTACTGCGAGCAGTACTTC. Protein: CARAKYCEQYF.

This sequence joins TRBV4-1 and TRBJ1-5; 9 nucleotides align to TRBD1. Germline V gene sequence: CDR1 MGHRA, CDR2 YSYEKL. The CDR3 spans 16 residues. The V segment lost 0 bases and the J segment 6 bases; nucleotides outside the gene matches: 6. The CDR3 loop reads CASSQDGGQGSQPQHF. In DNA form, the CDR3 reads TGCGCCAGCAGCCAAGATGGCGGACAGGGGAGTCAGCCCCAGCATTTT.